These 4 T cell receptor beta chains share one sample of origin, sequenced in a study of control samples from healthy donors and cancer patients. The data were produced by immunoSEQ multiplex PCR, yet TCRdb's version contains in-frame clones alone and is incomplete. The sample lists about 180,000 clones; around 90% were seen once. What was sequenced was blood. All receptors come from a woman aged 50 to 65 in good health.

This clone was seen just once. The V gene is TRBV3-1 (or the pseudogene TRBV3-2), the J gene TRBJ2-1; possible D gene TRBD1, 5 bases. The germline gives CDR1 LGHDT, CDR2 YNNKEL (reference sequence). This CDR3 region has 14 residues. The V and J ends lost 2 bases and 9 bases respectively, with 14 bases between them. The CDR3 region has the DNA TGTGCCAGCAGCCAACTGACAGACTCTTTTGAGCAGTTCTTC. Its protein product is CASSQLTDSFEQFF.

The V call is TRBV6-5, the J call TRBJ2-7; TRBD1 or TRBD2 may be the D gene (5 bases each). The CDR3 spans 16 residues. The germline gives CDR1 MNHEY, CDR2 SVGAGI. V lost 0 bases, J lost 3 bases, and 15 bases lay in between. The CDR3 sequence is CASSYSIASGHYEQYF. As DNA, the CDR3 is TGTGCCAGCAGTTACTCGATAGCCAGCGGACACTACGAGCAGTACTTC.

The count of this clone is one. The rearrangement links TRBV11-3 to TRBJ1-2, with 8 bases lining up with TRBD1. This CDR3 has 17 residues. J lost 0 bases, V lost 1 base, and 7 bases had no gene match. Germline V lookup: CDR1 SGHNT, CDR2 YENEEA. The CDR3 loop reads CASSLVRGTGPNYGYTF. For the CDR3, the DNA is TGTGCCAGCAGCTTAGTAAGGGGGACAGGCCCTAACTATGGCTACACCTTC.

Written as DNA, the CDR3 is TGTGCCAGCAACCGGGCAGAGGGGGAAAAACTGTTTTTT. Its protein product is CASNRAEGEKLFF. This sequence joins TRBV9 and TRBJ1-4; possible D gene TRBD1, 5 bases. V was clipped by 6 bases and J by 8 bases, with 14 bases between them. Germline CDR1 and CDR2: SGDLS and YYNGEE. The CDR3 extends over 13 amino acids.